This T cell receptor beta chain was sequenced during a study of blood T cell repertoires in COVID-19. Across the study: In each case, the material was cDNA or gDNA derived from T cells, B-cell-depleted T cells, or PBMCs.

The CDR3 is 13 amino acids. Trimming shortened V by 4 bases and J by 7 bases, and 14 bases separated the two germline ends. The germline V gene encodes CDR1 SQVTM and CDR2 ANQGSEA. How the authors handled the data: Researchers report that nucleated cell counts were estimated from reference gene primer amplification. The method was immunoSEQ multiplex PCR; TCRdb's version includes in-frame clones alone and lacks a portion of them. V, J and clone size reflect that table, while D and trimming were determined from the DNA. This sample carries roughly 170,000 clones, approximately 82% of them seen once, and the ten largest clones take roughly a sixth. Individuals aged roughly 18 to 95 years were recruited from some 26 US areas. In assigning cohorts, the study relied on participant-reported clinical history.

The chain has TRBV29-1 and TRBJ2-1; D not certain. This receptor was obtained from a woman in her 50s who had recovered from COVID-19. Source material: PBMCs or T cells enriched from blood (not recorded which). For the CDR3, the DNA is TGCAGCGTTGTGCCATCCCTCAGGAATGAGCAGTTCTTC. This encodes CSVVPSLRNEQFF.